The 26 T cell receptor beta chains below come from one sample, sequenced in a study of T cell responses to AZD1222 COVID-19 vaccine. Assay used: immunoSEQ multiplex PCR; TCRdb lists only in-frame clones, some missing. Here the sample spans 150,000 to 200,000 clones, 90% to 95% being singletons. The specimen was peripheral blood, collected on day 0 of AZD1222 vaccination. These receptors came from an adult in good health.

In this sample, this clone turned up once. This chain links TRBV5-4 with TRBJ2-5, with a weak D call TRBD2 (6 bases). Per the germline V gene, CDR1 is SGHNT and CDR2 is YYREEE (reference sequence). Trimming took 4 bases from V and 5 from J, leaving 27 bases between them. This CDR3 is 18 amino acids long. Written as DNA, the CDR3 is TGTGCCAGCAGCCACCCCAAACACCGCGGGGCCGAGGGTGAGACCCAGTACTTC. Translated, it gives CASSHPKHRGAEGETQYF. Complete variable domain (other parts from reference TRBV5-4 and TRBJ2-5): ETGVTQSPTHLIKTRGQQVTLRCSSQSGHNTVSWYQQALGQGPQFIFQYYREEENGRGNFPPRFSGLQFPNYSSELNVNALELDDSALYLCASSHPKHRGAEGETQYFGPGTRLLVL.

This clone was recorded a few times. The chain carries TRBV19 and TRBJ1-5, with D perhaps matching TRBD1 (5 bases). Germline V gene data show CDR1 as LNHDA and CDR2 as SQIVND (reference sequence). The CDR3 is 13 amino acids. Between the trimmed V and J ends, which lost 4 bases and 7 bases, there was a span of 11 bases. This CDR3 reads CASSTQGKQPQHF. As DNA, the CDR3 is TGTGCCAGTAGTACCCAGGGTAAACAGCCCCAGCATTTT.

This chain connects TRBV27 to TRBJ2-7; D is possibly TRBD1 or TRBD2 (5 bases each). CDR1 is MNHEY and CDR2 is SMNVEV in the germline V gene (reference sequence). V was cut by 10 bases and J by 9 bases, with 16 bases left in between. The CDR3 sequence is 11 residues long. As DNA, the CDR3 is TGTGCCATACTCTCTGAGGGGCGGCAGTACTTC. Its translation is CAILSEGRQYF.

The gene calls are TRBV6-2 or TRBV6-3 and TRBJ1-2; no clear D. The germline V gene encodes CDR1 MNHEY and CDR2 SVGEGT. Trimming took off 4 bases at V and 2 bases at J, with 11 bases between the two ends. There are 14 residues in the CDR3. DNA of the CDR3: TGTGCCAGCAGTTTAACGGCAGAGAACTATGGCTACACCTTC. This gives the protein CASSLTAENYGYTF.

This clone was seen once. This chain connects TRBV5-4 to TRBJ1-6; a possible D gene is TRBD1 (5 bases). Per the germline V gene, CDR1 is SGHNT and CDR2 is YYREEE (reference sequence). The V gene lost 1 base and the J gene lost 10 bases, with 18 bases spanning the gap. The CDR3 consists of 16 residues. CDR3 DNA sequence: TGTGCCAGCAGCTTGAGGCAGGGTACGTCGTGGTCACCCCTCCACTTT. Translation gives CASSLRQGTSWSPLHF.

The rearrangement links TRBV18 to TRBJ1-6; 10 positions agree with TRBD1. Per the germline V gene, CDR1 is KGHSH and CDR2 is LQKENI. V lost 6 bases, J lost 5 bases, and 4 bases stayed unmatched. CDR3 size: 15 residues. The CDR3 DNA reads TGTGCCAGCTCGCCGGGACAGGGGAATAATTCACCCCTCCACTTT. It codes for CASSPGQGNNSPLHF.

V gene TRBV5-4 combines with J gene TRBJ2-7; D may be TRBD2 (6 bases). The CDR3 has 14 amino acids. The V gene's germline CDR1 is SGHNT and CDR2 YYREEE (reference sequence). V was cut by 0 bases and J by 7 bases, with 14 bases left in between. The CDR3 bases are TGTGCCAGCAGCTTGGATTTCGGGAGCCGGGAGCAGTACTTC. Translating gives CASSLDFGSREQYF.

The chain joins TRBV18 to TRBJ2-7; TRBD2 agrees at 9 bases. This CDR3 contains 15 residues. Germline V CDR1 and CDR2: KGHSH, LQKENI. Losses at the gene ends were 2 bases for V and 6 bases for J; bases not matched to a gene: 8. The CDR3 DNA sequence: TGTGCCAGCTCACCAGCAACCGGGACTAGCAGCGAGCAGTACTTC. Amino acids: CASSPATGTSSEQYF.

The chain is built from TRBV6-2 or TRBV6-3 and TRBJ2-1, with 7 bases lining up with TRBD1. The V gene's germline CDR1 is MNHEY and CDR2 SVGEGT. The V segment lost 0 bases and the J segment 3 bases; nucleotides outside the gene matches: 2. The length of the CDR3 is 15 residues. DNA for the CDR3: TGTGCCAGCAGTTACTCAGGGGGCGGCTACAATGAGCAGTTCTTC. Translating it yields CASSYSGGGYNEQFF.

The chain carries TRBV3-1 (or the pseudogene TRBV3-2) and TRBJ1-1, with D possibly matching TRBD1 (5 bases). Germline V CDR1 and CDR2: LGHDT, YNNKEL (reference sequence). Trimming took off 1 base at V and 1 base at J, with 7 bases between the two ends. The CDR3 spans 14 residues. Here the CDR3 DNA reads TGTGCCAGCAGCCAAGTTCAGGGGAACACTGAAGCTTTCTTT. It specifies CASSQVQGNTEAFF.

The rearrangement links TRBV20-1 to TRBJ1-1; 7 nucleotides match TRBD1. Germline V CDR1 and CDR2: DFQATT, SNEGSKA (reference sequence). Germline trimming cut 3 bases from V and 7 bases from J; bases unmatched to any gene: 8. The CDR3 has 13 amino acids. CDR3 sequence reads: CSASGGGQLEAFF. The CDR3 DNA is TGCAGTGCTAGTGGGGGGGGACAGCTTGAAGCTTTCTTT.

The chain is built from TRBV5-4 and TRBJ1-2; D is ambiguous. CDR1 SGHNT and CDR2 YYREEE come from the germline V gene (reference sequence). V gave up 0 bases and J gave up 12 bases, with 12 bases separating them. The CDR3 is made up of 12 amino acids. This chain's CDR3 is CASSLGPASNTF. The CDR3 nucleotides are TGTGCCAGCAGCTTGGGGCCGGCCAGTAACACCTTC.

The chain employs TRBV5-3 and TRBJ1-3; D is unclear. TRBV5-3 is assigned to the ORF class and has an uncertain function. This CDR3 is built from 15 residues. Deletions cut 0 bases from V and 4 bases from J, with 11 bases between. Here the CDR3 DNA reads TGTGCCAGAAGCTTGGCCCCCAGTAACGGAAACACCATATATTTT. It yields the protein CARSLAPSNGNTIYF.

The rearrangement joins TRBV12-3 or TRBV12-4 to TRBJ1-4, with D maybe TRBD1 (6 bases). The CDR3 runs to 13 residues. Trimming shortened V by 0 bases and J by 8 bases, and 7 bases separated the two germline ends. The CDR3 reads CASSLAGTEKLFF. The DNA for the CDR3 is TGTGCCAGCAGTTTAGCGGGGACAGAAAAACTGTTTTTT.

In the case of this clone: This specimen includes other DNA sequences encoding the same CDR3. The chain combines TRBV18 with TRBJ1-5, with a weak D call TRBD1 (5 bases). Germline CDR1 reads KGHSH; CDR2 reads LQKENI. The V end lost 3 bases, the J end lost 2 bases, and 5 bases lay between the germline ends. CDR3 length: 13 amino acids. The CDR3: CASSPGGNQPQHF. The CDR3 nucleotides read TGTGCCAGCTCACCGGGGGGCAATCAGCCCCAGCATTTT. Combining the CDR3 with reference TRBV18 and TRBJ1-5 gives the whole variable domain NAGVMQNPRHLVRRRGQEARLRCSPMKGHSHVYWYRQLPEEGLKFMVYLQKENIIDESGMPKERFSAEFPKEGPSILRIQQVVRGDSAAYFCASSPGGNQPQHFGDGTRLSIL.

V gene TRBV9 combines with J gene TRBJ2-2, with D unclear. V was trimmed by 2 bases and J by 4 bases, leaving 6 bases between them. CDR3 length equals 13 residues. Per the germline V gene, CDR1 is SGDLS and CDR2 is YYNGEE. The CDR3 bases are TGTGCCAGCAGCGTGGACCTCACCGGGGAGCTGTTTTTT. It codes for CASSVDLTGELFF.

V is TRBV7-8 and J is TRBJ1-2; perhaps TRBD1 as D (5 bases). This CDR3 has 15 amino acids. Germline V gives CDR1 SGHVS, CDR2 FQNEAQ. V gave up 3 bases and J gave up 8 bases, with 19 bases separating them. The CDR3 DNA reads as TGTGCCAGCAGCTTCCTTATCAGGGATTCAGGCGGCTACACCTTC. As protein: CASSFLIRDSGGYTF.

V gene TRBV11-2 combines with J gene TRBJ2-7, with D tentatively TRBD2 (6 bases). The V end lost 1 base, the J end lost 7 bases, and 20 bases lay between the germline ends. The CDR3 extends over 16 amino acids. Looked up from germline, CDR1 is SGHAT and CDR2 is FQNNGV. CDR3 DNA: TGTGCCAGCAGCTTAGGAGCAGGGACTCGAGCTGTGGAGCAGTACTTC. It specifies CASSLGAGTRAVEQYF.

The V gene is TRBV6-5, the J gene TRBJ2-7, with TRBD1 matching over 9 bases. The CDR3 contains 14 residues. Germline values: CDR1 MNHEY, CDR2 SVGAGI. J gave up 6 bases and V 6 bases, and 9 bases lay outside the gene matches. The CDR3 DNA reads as TGTGCCAGCAGCCTACTGGACAGGGGAAGCGAGCAGTACTTC. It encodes CASSLLDRGSEQYF.

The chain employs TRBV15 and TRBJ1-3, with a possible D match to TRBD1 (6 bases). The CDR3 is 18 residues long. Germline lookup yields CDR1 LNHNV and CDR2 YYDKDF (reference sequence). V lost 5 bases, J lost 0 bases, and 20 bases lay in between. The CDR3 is CATSGHSGGQYSGNTIYF. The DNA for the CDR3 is TGTGCCACCAGCGGCCATTCTGGGGGACAATACTCTGGAAACACCATATATTTT.

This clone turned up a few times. The CDR3 nucleotides read TGTGCCTGGAGTGGGGTGGGCTCCGAGCAGTACTTC. This sequence encodes CAWSGVGSEQYF. This chain uses TRBV30 with TRBJ2-7; D unresolved. V gave up 1 base and J gave up 6 bases, with 10 bases separating them. The CDR3 is 12 amino acids. Per germline, CDR1 GTSNPN and CDR2 SVGIG (reference sequence).

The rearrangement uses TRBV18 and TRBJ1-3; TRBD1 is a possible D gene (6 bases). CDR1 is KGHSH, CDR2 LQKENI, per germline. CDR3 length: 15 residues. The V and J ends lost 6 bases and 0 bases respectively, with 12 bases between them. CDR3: CASSRDTGSGNTIYF. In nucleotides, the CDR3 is TGTGCCAGCTCCCGGGACACCGGCTCTGGAAACACCATATATTTT.

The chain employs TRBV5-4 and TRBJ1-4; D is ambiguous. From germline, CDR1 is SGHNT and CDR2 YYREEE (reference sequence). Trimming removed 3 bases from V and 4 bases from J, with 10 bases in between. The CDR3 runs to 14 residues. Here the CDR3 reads CASSSARGNEKLFF. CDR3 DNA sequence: TGTGCCAGCAGCTCGGCCCGGGGTAATGAAAAACTGTTTTTT.

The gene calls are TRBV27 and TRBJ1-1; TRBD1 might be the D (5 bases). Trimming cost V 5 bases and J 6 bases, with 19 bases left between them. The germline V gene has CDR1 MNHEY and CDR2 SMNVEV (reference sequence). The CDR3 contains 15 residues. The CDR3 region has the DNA TGTGCCAGCAGTGCGCTGGGGGGTCCCTACCCTGAAGCTTTCTTT. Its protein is CASSALGGPYPEAFF.

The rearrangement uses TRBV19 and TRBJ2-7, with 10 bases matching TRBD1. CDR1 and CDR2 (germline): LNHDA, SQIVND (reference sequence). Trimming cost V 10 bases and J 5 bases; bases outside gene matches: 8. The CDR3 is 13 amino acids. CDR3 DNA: TGTGCCACCCAATGGACAGGGGGGGACGAGCAGTACTTC. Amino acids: CATQWTGGDEQYF.

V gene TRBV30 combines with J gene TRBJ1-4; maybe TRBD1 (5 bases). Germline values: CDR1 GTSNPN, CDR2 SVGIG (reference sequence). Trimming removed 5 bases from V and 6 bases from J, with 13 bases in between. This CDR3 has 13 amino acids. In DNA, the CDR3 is TGTGCCTGGGGCGGGGGATTTGATGAAAAACTGTTTTTT. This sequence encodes CAWGGGFDEKLFF.